A single sample is the source of the 9 T cell receptor beta chains below, sequenced in a study of cytomegalovirus exposure and HLA in healthy donors. It was with 60 Vbeta and 13 Jbeta primers that the PCR ran. Here immunoSEQ multiplex PCR was the method, and the copy in TCRdb shows in-frame clones only, minus some. The data show approximately 150,000 clones, with around three quarters seen just once and approximately 2% held by the top ten. Sequencing was carried out using PBMCs. The source of these receptors is a man between 35 and 55 years old in good health and CMV-seronegative.

V gene TRBV7-2 combines with J gene TRBJ2-1, with 8 bases matching TRBD2. V lost 5 bases, J lost 6 bases, and 9 bases stayed unmatched. The CDR3 runs 15 residues. Germline loops: CDR1 SGHTA, CDR2 FQGNSA. The CDR3 bases are TGTGCCAGCAGCCCCGGGAGCGGGAGCTTCAATGAGCAGTTCTTC. Its protein is CASSPGSGSFNEQFF.

The V gene is TRBV28, the J gene TRBJ2-7; D call uncertain. This CDR3 is built from 13 residues. The V and J ends lost 2 bases and 7 bases respectively, with 12 bases between them. The V gene's germline CDR1 is MDHEN and CDR2 SYDVKM. In DNA form, the CDR3 reads TGTGCCAGCAGTTTACAGGCTCCGTGGGAGCAGTACTTC. Protein sequence: CASSLQAPWEQYF.

J is TRBJ1-1 and V is TRBV6-5; 10 nucleotides match TRBD1. The V segment lost 6 bases and the J segment 3 bases; nucleotides outside the gene matches: 7. This CDR3 spans 15 amino acids. Germline V gives CDR1 MNHEY, CDR2 SVGAGI. The CDR3 nucleotides are TGTGCCAGCAGCCGGATGGACAGGGGGGACACTGAAGCTTTCTTT. Translation: CASSRMDRGDTEAFF.

This rearrangement joins TRBV7-9 to TRBJ2-2; TRBD1 is a possible D gene (5 bases). V gave up 1 base and J gave up 7 bases, with 16 bases separating them. The CDR3 extends over 16 amino acids. Germline V gene lookup returns CDR1 SEHNR and CDR2 FQNEAQ (reference sequence). CDR3 in amino acids: CASSLVSWQGGGELFF. In nucleotides, the CDR3 is TGTGCCAGCAGCTTAGTATCGTGGCAGGGTGGCGGGGAGCTGTTTTTT.

The chain carries TRBV5-1 and TRBJ2-7; D is possibly TRBD1 (7 bases). The CDR3 has 16 amino acids. V shed 4 bases and J shed 2 bases, with 19 bases lying between them. Germline CDR1 SGHRS, CDR2 YFSETQ. The CDR3 region is CASSVSMTGTPYEQYF. The CDR3 DNA is TGCGCCAGCAGCGTATCCATGACAGGGACTCCCTACGAGCAGTACTTC. Variable domain in full (rest from reference TRBV5-1 and TRBJ2-7): KAGVTQTPRYLIKTRGQQVTLSCSPISGHRSVSWYQQTPGQGLQFLFEYFSETQRNKGNFPGRFSGRQFSNSRSEMNVSTLELGDSALYLCASSVSMTGTPYEQYFGPGTRLTVT.

The V gene is TRBV10-3, the J gene TRBJ1-1, with 9 bases fitting TRBD1. The CDR3 loop spans 17 amino acids. With V trimmed by 4 bases and J by 3 bases, 12 bases remained unmatched. Germline V gene lookup returns CDR1 ENHRY and CDR2 SYGVKD. Here the CDR3 reads CAISVSPGQGPHTEAFF. The CDR3 nucleotides are TGTGCCATCAGTGTATCCCCGGGACAGGGTCCACACACTGAAGCTTTCTTT.

The chain uses TRBV2 and TRBJ2-5; weak D call: TRBD1 (5 bases). Per the germline V gene, CDR1 is SNHLY and CDR2 is FYNNEI. V lost 8 bases and J lost 3, with 13 bases in between. The CDR3 length is 13 residues. The CDR3: CASHRGREETQYF. In DNA form, the CDR3 reads TGTGCCAGCCATCGCGGCAGGGAAGAGACCCAGTACTTC. The variable domain in full, with the rest retrieved from reference TRBV2 and TRBJ2-5, is EPEVTQTPSHQVTQMGQEVILRCVPISNHLYFYWYRQILGQKVEFLVSFYNNEISEKSEIFDDQFSVERPDGSNFTLKIRSTKLEDSAMYFCASHRGREETQYFGPGTRLLVL.

V and J are TRBV7-8 and TRBJ2-2; maybe TRBD2 (6 bases). V was cut by 5 bases and J by 4 bases, with 14 bases left in between. The CDR3 runs to 15 residues. The germline V gene has CDR1 SGHVS and CDR2 FQNEAQ. CDR3 coding DNA: TGTGCCAGCAGCAAGACTAGTGAGGGCACCGGGGAGCTGTTTTTT. It translates to CASSKTSEGTGELFF.

CDR3 residues: CASRDIQETQYF. CDR3 sequence (DNA): TGTGCCAGCCGGGACATCCAAGAGACCCAGTACTTC. The chain employs TRBV6-1 and TRBJ2-5; TRBD1 might be the D (6 bases). Germline CDR1 reads MNHNS; CDR2 reads SASEGT. The CDR3 is 12 amino acids. V lost 8 bases and J lost 1, with 8 bases in between.